This record looks at one T cell receptor (beta chain) sequence and its context. The data belong to a study of blood T cell repertoires in COVID-19. This CDR3 comprises 14 residues. J lost 6 bases, V lost 6 bases, and 8 bases had no gene match. Per the germline V gene, CDR1 is MNHEY and CDR2 is SVGAGI. Clones were read by immunoSEQ multiplex PCR, and TCRdb kept only the in-frame ones, dropping some. The sample shows 45,000 or so clones, about 88% of them seen only once. This receptor was taken from a man in his 70s with active COVID-19. V gene TRBV6-5 combines with J gene TRBJ2-3; 8 nucleotides agree with TRBD1. Sequenced sample: peripheral blood. The CDR3, as DNA: TGTGCCAGCAGCCTCAGGGGGCTGTCGGATACGCAGTATTTT. Protein product: CASSLRGLSDTQYF.